Listed below are T cell receptor beta chains from one sample, sequenced in a study of CD8 T cells in ankylosing spondylitis. TCRdb fed the 5' RACE reads into MiXCR, producing one record per CDR3 protein. The sample holds over 200,000 distinct CDR3 sequences, 15% to 20% seen once. The sample consisted of blood, either unsorted or a sorted T cell fraction (not recorded which). These receptors were collected from a male donor with ankylosing spondylitis. Both conserved end residues are part of each CDR3. D genes are given only for firm matches. Not every row has a clone size; where given, it reads once, few, many or a size class.

d_gene: -; j_gene: TRBJ1-1; abundance: -; v_gene: TRBV19; CDR3aa: CASSRDTRGNTEAFF; CDR3nt: TGTGCCAGTAGCAGAGACACTAGGGGGAACACTGAAGCTTTCTTT
d_gene: -; j_gene: TRBJ2-1; abundance: few; v_gene: TRBV7-9; CDR3aa: CASSLARGAGGEQFF; CDR3nt: TGTGCCAGCAGCTTAGCGCGGGGGGCAGGGGGCGAGCAGTTCTTC
d_gene: TRBD2; j_gene: TRBJ2-3; abundance: -; v_gene: TRBV20-1; CDR3aa: CSANSGGTLTDTQYF; CDR3nt: TGCAGTGCTAATAGCGGGGGGACCCTTACAGATACGCAGTATTTT
d_gene: -; j_gene: TRBJ1-1; abundance: -; v_gene: TRBV29-1; CDR3aa: CSGTFPGPAGMTEAFF; CDR3nt: TGCAGCGGCACCTTCCCCGGGCCCGCGGGGATGACTGAAGCTTTCTTT
d_gene: TRBD2; j_gene: TRBJ2-7; abundance: -; v_gene: TRBV7-8; CDR3aa: CASSLIRLAGDEQYF; CDR3nt: TGTGCCAGCAGCTTAATAAGACTAGCGGGAGACGAGCAGTACTTC
d_gene: TRBD1; j_gene: TRBJ2-1; abundance: many; v_gene: TRBV6-1; CDR3aa: CASSPTGDSYNEQFF; CDR3nt: TGTGCCAGCAGCCCGACAGGGGACTCCTACAATGAGCAGTTCTTC
d_gene: TRBD2; j_gene: TRBJ2-1; abundance: many; v_gene: TRBV15; CDR3aa: CATSPSPGGHRFNEQFF; CDR3nt: TGTGCCACCAGCCCCTCGCCGGGGGGGCATCGGTTCAATGAGCAGTTCTTC
d_gene: -; j_gene: TRBJ2-7; abundance: -; v_gene: TRBV6-2/TRBV6-3; CDR3aa: CASSYSGYYEQYF; CDR3nt: TGTGCCAGCAGTTACTCCGGTTACTACGAGCAGTACTTC
d_gene: TRBD2; j_gene: TRBJ2-1; abundance: few; v_gene: TRBV4-3; CDR3aa: CASSPTRPLSGRGYNEQFF; CDR3nt: TGCGCCAGCAGCCCGACCAGGCCCCTTAGCGGGAGAGGCTACAATGAGCAGTTCTTC
d_gene: -; j_gene: TRBJ2-1; abundance: few; v_gene: TRBV5-6; CDR3aa: CASSLRGLREQFF; CDR3nt: TGTGCCAGCAGCTTGAGAGGACTCCGTGAGCAGTTCTTC
d_gene: TRBD1; j_gene: TRBJ1-1; abundance: -; v_gene: TRBV5-1; CDR3aa: CASSLTTGEAEAFF; CDR3nt: TGCGCCAGCAGCTTGACGACAGGGGAGGCTGAAGCTTTCTTT